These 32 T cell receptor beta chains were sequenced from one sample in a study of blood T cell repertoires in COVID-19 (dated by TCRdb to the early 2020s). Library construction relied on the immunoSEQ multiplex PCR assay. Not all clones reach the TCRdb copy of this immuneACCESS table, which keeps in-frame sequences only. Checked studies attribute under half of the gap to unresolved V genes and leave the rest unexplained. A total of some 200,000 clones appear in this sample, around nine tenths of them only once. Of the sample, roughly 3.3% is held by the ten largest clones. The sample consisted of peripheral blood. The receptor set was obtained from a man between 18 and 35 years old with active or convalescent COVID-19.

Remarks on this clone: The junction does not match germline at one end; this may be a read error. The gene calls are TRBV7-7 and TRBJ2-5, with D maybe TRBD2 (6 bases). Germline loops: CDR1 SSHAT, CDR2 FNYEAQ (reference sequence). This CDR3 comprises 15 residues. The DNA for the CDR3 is TGTGCTAGCAGCTCAGGGTCGGCGGGGCGGAAGACCCAGTACTTC. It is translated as CASSSGSAGRKTQYF.

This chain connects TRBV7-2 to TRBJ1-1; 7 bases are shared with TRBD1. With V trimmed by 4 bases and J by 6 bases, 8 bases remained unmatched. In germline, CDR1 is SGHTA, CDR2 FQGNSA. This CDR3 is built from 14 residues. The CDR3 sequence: CASSSHRQGPEAFF. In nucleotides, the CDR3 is TGTGCCAGCAGCTCGCACCGACAGGGCCCTGAAGCTTTCTTT. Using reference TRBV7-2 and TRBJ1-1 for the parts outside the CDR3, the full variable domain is GAGVSQSPSNKVTEKGKDVELRCDPISGHTALYWYRQSLGQGLEFLIYFQGNSAPDKSGLPSDRFSAERTGGSVSTLTIQRTQQEDSAVYLCASSSHRQGPEAFFGQGTRLTVV.

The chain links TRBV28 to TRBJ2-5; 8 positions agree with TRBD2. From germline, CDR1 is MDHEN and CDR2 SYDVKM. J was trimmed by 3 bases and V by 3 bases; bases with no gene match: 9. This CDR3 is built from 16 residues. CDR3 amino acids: CASSFYGGREEETQYF. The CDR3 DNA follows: TGTGCCAGCAGTTTTTATGGGGGGCGGGAGGAAGAGACCCAGTACTTC.

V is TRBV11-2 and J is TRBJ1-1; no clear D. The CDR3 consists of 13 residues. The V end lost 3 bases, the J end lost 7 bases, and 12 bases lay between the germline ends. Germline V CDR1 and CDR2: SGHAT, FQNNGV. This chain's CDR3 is CASSFAAEGEAFF. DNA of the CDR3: TGTGCCAGCAGCTTTGCGGCGGAGGGTGAAGCTTTCTTT.

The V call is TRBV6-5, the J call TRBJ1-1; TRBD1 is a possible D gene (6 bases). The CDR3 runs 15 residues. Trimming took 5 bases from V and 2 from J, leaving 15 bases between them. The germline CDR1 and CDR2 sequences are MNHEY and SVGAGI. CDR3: CASSTRTANNTEAFF. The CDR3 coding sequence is TGTGCCAGCAGTACCCGGACAGCGAATAACACTGAAGCTTTCTTT.

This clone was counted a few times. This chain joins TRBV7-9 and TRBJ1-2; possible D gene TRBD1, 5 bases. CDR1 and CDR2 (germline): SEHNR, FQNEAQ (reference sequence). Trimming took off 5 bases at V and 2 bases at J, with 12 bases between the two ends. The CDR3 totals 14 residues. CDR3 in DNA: TGTGCCAGCAGCCGACAGTGGACGAACTATGGCTACACCTTC. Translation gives CASSRQWTNYGYTF.

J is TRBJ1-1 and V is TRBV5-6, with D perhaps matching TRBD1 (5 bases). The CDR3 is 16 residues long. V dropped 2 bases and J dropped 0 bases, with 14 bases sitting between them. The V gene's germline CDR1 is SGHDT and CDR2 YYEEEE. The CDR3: CASSLTGIQVNTEAFF. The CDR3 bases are TGTGCCAGCAGCTTAACAGGTATTCAAGTGAACACTGAAGCTTTCTTT.

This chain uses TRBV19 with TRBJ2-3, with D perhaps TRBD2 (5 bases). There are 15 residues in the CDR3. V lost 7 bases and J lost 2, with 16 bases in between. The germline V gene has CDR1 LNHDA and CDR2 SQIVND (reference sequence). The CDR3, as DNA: TGTGCCAGTACCGCGGGCCCAACACCCACAGATACGCAGTATTTT. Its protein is CASTAGPTPTDTQYF.

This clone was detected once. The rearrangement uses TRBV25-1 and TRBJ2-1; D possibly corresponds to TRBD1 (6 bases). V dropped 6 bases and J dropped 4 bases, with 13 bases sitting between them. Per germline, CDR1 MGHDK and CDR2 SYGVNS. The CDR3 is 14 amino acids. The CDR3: CASSGGGKYNEQFF. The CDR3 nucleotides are TGTGCCAGCAGCGGTGGGGGCAAGTACAATGAGCAGTTCTTC.

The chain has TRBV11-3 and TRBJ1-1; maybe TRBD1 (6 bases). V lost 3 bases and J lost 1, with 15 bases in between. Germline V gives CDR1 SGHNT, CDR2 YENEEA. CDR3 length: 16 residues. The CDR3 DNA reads TGTGCCAGCAGCTTGGGGGGGGCCCGACAGAACACTGAAGCTTTCTTT. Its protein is CASSLGGARQNTEAFF.

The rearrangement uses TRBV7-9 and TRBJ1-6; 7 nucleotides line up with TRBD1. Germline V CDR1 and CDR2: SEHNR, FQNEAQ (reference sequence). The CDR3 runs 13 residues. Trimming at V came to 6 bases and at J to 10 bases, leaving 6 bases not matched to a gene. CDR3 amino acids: CASRATGESPLHF. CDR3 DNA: TGTGCCAGCAGGGCTACAGGGGAATCACCCCTCCACTTT.

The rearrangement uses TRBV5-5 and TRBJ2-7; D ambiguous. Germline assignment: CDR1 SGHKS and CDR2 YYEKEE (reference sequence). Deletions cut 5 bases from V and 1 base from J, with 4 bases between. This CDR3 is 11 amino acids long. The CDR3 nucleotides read TGTGCCAGCAGTTCATCCTACGAGCAGTACGTC. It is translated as CASSSSYEQYV.

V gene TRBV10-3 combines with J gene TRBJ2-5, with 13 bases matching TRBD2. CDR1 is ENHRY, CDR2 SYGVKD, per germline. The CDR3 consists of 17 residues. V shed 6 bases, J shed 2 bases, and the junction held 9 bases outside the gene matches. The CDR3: CAIRPHGLAGAQETQYF. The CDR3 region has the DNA TGTGCCATCAGACCGCACGGACTAGCGGGAGCACAAGAGACCCAGTACTTC.

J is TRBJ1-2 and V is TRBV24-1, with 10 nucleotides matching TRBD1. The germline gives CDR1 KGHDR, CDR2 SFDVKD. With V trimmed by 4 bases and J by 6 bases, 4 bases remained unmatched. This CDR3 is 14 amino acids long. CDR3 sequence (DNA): TGTGCCACCAGTGACCCGACAGGGGGCAATGGCTACACCTTC. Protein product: CATSDPTGGNGYTF.

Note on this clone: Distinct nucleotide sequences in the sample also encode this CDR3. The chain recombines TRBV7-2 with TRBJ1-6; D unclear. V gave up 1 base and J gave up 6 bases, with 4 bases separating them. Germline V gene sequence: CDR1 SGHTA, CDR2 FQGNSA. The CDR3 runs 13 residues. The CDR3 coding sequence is TGTGCCAGCAGCTTAGATCGTAATTCACCCCTCCACTTT. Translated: CASSLDRNSPLHF. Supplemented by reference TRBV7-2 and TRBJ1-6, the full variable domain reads GAGVSQSPSNKVTEKGKDVELRCDPISGHTALYWYRQSLGQGLEFLIYFQGNSAPDKSGLPSDRFSAERTGGSVSTLTIQRTQQEDSAVYLCASSLDRNSPLHFGNGTRLTVT.

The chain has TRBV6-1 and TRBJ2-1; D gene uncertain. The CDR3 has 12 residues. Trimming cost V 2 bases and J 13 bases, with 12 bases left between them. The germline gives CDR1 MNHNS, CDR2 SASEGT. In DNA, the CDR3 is TGTGCCAGCAGTGAAACAAGCGTGGAACAGTTCTTC. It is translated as CASSETSVEQFF.

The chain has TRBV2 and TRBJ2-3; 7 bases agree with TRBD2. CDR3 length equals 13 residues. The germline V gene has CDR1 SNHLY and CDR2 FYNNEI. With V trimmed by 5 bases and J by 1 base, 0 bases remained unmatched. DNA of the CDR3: TGTGCCAGCAGTCGGGGGGGCACAGATACGCAGTATTTT. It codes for CASSRGGTDTQYF.

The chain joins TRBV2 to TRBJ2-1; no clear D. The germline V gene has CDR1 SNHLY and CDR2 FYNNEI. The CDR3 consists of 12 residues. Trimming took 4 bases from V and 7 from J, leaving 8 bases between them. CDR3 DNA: TGTGCCAGCAGTGGCGGATGGAATGAGCAGTTCTTC. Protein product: CASSGGWNEQFF.

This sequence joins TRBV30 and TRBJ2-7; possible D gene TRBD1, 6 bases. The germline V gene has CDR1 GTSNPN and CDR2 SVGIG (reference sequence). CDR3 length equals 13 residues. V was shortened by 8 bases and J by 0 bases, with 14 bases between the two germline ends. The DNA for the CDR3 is TGTGCCAGAGGGACACTATACTCCTACGAGCAGTACTTC. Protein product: CARGTLYSYEQYF.

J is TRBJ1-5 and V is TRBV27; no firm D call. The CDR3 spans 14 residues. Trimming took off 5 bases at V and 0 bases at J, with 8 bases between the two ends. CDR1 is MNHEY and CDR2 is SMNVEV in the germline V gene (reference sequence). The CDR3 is CASSPNHSNQPQHF. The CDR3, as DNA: TGTGCCAGCAGTCCAAATCATAGCAATCAGCCCCAGCATTTT.

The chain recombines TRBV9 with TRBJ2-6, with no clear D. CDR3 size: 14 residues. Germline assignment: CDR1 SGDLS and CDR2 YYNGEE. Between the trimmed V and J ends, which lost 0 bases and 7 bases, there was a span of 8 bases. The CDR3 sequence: CASSVARVANVLTF. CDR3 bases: TGTGCCAGCAGCGTAGCTAGAGTCGCCAACGTCCTGACTTTC.

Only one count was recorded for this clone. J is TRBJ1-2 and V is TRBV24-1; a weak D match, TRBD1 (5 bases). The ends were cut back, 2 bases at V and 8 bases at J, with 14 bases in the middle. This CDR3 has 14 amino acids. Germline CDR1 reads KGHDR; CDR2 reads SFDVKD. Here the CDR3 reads CATSDSGRAHGYTF. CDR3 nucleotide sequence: TGTGCCACCAGTGATTCAGGCAGGGCGCACGGCTACACCTTC.

The CDR3 spells CASSLRRWQVLTYEQYV. CDR3 bases: TGTGCCAGCAGCTTGAGGAGGTGGCAGGTCCTTACCTACGAGCAGTACGTC. The chain combines TRBV5-6 with TRBJ2-7; a weak D match, TRBD2 (5 bases). The length of the CDR3 is 17 residues. Trimming left V 1 base short and J 2 bases short, with 19 bases between. Germline loops: CDR1 SGHDT, CDR2 YYEEEE.

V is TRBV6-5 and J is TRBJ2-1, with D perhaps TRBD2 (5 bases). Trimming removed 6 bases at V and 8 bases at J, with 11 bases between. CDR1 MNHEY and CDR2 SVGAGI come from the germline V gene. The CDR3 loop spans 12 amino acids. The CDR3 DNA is TGTGCCAGCAGACTTCTGCGGGATGAGCAGTTCTTC. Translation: CASRLLRDEQFF.

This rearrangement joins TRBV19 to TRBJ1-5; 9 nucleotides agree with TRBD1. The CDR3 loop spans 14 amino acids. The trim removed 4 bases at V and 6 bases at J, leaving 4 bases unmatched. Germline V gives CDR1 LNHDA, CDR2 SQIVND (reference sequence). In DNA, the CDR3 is TGTGCCAGTAGTAGACAGGGGGGAGGTCAGCCCCAGCATTTT. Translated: CASSRQGGGQPQHF.

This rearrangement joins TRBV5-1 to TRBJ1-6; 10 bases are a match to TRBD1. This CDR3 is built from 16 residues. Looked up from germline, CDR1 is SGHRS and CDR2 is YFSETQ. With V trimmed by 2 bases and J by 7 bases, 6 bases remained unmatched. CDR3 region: CASSFSTGGLNSPLHF. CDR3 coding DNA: TGCGCCAGCAGCTTCTCGACAGGGGGCTTGAATTCACCCCTCCACTTT.

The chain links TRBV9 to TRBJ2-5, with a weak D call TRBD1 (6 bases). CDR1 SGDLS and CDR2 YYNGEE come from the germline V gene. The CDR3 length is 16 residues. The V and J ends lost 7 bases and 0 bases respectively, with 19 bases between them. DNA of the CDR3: TGTGCCAGCGGGGGCGGTAGGGGGTCTCACCAAGAGACCCAGTACTTC. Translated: CASGGGRGSHQETQYF.

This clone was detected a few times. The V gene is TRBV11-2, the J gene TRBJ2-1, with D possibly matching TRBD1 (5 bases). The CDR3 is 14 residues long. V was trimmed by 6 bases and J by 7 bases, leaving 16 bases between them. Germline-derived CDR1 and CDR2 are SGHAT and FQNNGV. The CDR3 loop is CASRLQGVRNEQFF. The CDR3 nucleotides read TGTGCCAGCAGACTCCAGGGTGTGCGGAATGAGCAGTTCTTC.

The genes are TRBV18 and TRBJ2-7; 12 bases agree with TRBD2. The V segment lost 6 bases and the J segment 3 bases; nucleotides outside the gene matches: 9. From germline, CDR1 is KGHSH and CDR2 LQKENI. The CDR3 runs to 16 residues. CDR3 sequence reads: CASSPLAGGFVYEQYF. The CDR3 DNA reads TGTGCCAGCTCCCCCCTAGCGGGAGGGTTCGTCTACGAGCAGTACTTC. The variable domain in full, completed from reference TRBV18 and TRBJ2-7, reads NAGVMQNPRHLVRRRGQEARLRCSPMKGHSHVYWYRQLPEEGLKFMVYLQKENIIDESGMPKERFSAEFPKEGPSILRIQQVVRGDSAAYFCASSPLAGGFVYEQYFGPGTRLTVT.

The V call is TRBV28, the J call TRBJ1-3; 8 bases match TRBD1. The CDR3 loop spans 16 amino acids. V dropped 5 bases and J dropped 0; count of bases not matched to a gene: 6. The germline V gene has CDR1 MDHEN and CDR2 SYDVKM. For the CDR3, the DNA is TGTGCCAGCAGTCCGCGACAGGGGCGCTCTGGAAACACCATATATTTT. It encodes CASSPRQGRSGNTIYF.

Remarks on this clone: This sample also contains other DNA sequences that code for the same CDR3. This CDR3 reads CASSEGTGGYQPQHF. The CDR3 DNA reads as TGTGCCAGCAGTGAAGGCACAGGGGGTTATCAGCCCCAGCATTTT. The chain employs TRBV2 and TRBJ1-5; 8 bases align to TRBD1. The junction had 4 bases not matched to a gene; V was cut back by 1 base and J by 5 bases. The CDR3 is made up of 15 amino acids. CDR1 and CDR2 from the germline V gene are SNHLY and FYNNEI.

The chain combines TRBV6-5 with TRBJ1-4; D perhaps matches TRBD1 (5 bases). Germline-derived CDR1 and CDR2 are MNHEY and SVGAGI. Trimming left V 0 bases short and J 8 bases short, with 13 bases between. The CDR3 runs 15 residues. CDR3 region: CASSYSSGRHEKLFF. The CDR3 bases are TGTGCCAGCAGTTACTCGTCAGGGAGGCACGAAAAACTGTTTTTT.